The 20 T cell receptor beta chains presented below share a single source sample, sequenced in a study of metastatic and nonmetastatic thyroid tumors (dated by TCRdb to the early 2020s). Libraries were constructed by PCR. These reads were obtained on an Illumina HiSeq 4000. The public reads were quality trimmed at Q25 with fastp and then assembled into clones with MiXCR by TCRdb, keeping productive beta chains. For this sample the table gives about 38,000 clones, of which roughly half were detected only once. In total, the top ten clones hold roughly 24% of the sample. Before undergoing thyroid surgery, none of the patients had been given any kind of treatment. The sequenced sample consisted of tumor tissue. These TCRs come from a male donor with papillary thyroid cancer or a benign thyroid nodule (not recorded which). Some clones in this sample may be carry-over from other donors' samples.

This clone was detected a few times. The chain has TRBV6-1 and TRBJ1-6, with a weak D call TRBD1 (5 bases). Germline V CDR1 and CDR2: MNHNS, SASEGT. Between the trimmed V and J ends, which lost 8 bases and 10 bases, there was a span of 18 bases. CDR3 length: 14 residues. As DNA, the CDR3 is TGTGCCAGCGGCGATCTCAGGGAATCCTCACCCCTCCACTTT. Translating gives CASGDLRESSPLHF.

J is TRBJ2-7 and V is TRBV20-1; possibly TRBD1 for D (5 bases). This CDR3 comprises 14 residues. V was shortened by 4 bases and J by 0 bases, with 13 bases between the two germline ends. The germline gives CDR1 DFQATT, CDR2 SNEGSKA (reference sequence). CDR3 protein: CSAKGFESSYEQYF. The CDR3 nucleotides are TGCAGTGCTAAGGGGTTTGAGAGCTCCTACGAGCAGTACTTC.

This chain connects TRBV7-3 to TRBJ2-7, with 9 bases fitting TRBD1. This CDR3 has 13 amino acids. Germline V gives CDR1 SGHTA, CDR2 FQGTGA. V lost 5 bases and J lost 4; bases outside the gene matches: 3. CDR3 region: CASSTDRGYEQYF. CDR3 sequence (DNA): TGTGCCAGCAGCACGGACAGGGGTTACGAGCAGTACTTC.

This clone appeared once. The chain links TRBV18 to TRBJ1-6; D gene unclear. CDR3 length equals 13 residues. V gave up 6 bases and J gave up 7 bases, with 10 bases separating them. CDR1 and CDR2 from the germline V gene are KGHSH and LQKENI. In nucleotides, the CDR3 is TGTGCCAGCTCTACAGAGGGAAATTCACCCCTCCACTTT. It yields the protein CASSTEGNSPLHF.

The V gene is TRBV27, the J gene TRBJ2-7; no definite D call. CDR3 length: 13 amino acids. V lost 0 bases, J lost 3 bases, and 6 bases lay in between. Germline assignment: CDR1 MNHEY and CDR2 SMNVEV (reference sequence). CDR3 residues: CASSLSGSYEQYF. CDR3 sequence (DNA): TGTGCCAGCAGTTTATCGGGCAGCTACGAGCAGTACTTC.

This clone has only a few counts. V and J are TRBV29-1 and TRBJ2-7, with D perhaps given as TRBD1 or TRBD2 (5 bases each). The ends were cut back, 6 bases at V and 2 bases at J, with 8 bases in the middle. The germline gives CDR1 SQVTM, CDR2 ANQGSEA. CDR3 length: 11 amino acids. The CDR3 sequence: CSVGPPYEQYF. As DNA, the CDR3 is TGCAGCGTGGGACCCCCCTACGAGCAGTACTTC.

This clone was recorded a few times. This chain connects TRBV6-6 to TRBJ2-1; TRBD2 matches 13 bases. Germline values: CDR1 MNHNY, CDR2 SVGAGI (reference sequence). V shed 7 bases and J 2 bases; nucleotides not matched to a gene: 11. The CDR3 runs 18 residues. The DNA for the CDR3 is TGTGCCAGCACCCCCTTTTTGACTAGCGGGAGGCCCTACAATGAGCAGTTCTTC. Translation: CASTPFLTSGRPYNEQFF.

This clone was picked up a small number of times. The chain links TRBV20-1 to TRBJ2-7; 9 nucleotides line up with TRBD2. Unmatched junction bases numbered 15, after V lost 6 bases and J lost 6 bases. The CDR3 covers 15 residues. Germline V gene sequence: CDR1 DFQATT, CDR2 SNEGSKA (reference sequence). In DNA form, the CDR3 reads TGCAGTGCACAAGTTAGCGGGAGCGAAATAGGCGAGCAGTACTTC. This gives the protein CSAQVSGSEIGEQYF.

This clone has a count of ten or more. V usage is TRBV4-2 and J usage is TRBJ1-5; TRBD1 aligns across 10 bases. CDR1 is LGHNA and CDR2 is YNFKEQ in the germline V gene. V shed 4 bases and J 7 bases; nucleotides not matched to a gene: 7. The CDR3 consists of 15 residues. The CDR3 sequence: CASSRVGTGEQPQHF. CDR3 bases: TGTGCCAGCAGCCGCGTCGGGACAGGGGAACAGCCCCAGCATTTT.

V is TRBV19 and J is TRBJ1-2, with a possible D match to TRBD1 (5 bases). The CDR3 spans 13 residues. V was clipped by 5 bases and J by 3 bases, with 10 bases between them. From germline, CDR1 is LNHDA and CDR2 SQIVND (reference sequence). CDR3 in amino acids: CASSRGTYYGYTF. The CDR3 bases are TGTGCCAGTAGTCGCGGGACGTACTATGGCTACACCTTC.

The rearrangement joins TRBV9 to TRBJ1-1, with TRBD1 matching over 7 bases. The CDR3 is 14 amino acids. The germline CDR1 and CDR2 sequences are SGDLS and YYNGEE. The ends lost 3 bases at V and 12 bases at J; junction bases unmatched: 14. The CDR3 loop reads CASSAGQAKALTFF. For the CDR3, the DNA is TGTGCCAGCAGCGCAGGACAGGCCAAAGCTTTGACTTTCTTT.

The CDR3 sequence is CASSIGWRQKNQPQHF. CDR3 nucleotide sequence: TGTGCCAGTAGTATTGGTTGGCGACAGAAAAATCAGCCCCAGCATTTT. V usage is TRBV19 and J usage is TRBJ1-5; tentative D call: TRBD1 (5 bases). Germline CDR1 and CDR2: LNHDA and SQIVND (reference sequence). The CDR3 consists of 16 residues. V shed 3 bases and J shed 4 bases, with 16 bases lying between them.

This clone is a singleton in its sample. This rearrangement joins TRBV11-2 to TRBJ2-6, with 9 bases aligning to TRBD1. V shed 6 bases and J 0 bases; nucleotides not matched to a gene: 3. This CDR3 contains 16 residues. In germline, CDR1 is SGHAT, CDR2 FQNNGV. The CDR3 bases are TGTGCCAGCAGGGGACAGGGCCTCTCTGGGGCCAACGTCCTGACTTTC. This sequence encodes CASRGQGLSGANVLTF.

V is TRBV5-1 and J is TRBJ2-1; TRBD2 agrees at 8 bases. This CDR3 spans 16 amino acids. V gave up 4 bases and J gave up 3 bases; unmatched junction bases: 9. Germline V gives CDR1 SGHRS, CDR2 YFSETQ. The CDR3, as DNA: TGCGCCAGCAGCCCCGGTGATAGCGGGGTCTACAATGAGCAGTTCTTC. Translating it yields CASSPGDSGVYNEQFF.

This chain uses TRBV20-1 with TRBJ1-5; D remains ambiguous. This CDR3 comprises 15 residues. V dropped 0 bases and J dropped 1 base, with 10 bases sitting between them. Looked up from germline, CDR1 is DFQATT and CDR2 is SNEGSKA (reference sequence). CDR3 region: CSARDLELSNQPQHF. For the CDR3, the DNA is TGCAGTGCTAGAGATCTCGAATTAAGCAATCAGCCCCAGCATTTT.

The rearrangement joins TRBV7-9 to TRBJ2-3; D could derive from TRBD1 or TRBD2 (5 bases each). This CDR3 is built from 14 residues. Germline V gives CDR1 SEHNR, CDR2 FQNEAQ (reference sequence). V was shortened by 8 bases and J by 6 bases, with 18 bases between the two germline ends. CDR3 in DNA: TGTGCCAGCGTGATGGGGGTTTTGGAGGATACGCAGTATTTT. This translates into CASVMGVLEDTQYF.

The chain employs TRBV20-1 and TRBJ2-7; TRBD1 aligns across 9 bases. With 1 base clipped from V and 3 bases from J, the junction kept 1 base outside the gene matches. The CDR3 contains 13 residues. Germline CDR1 and CDR2: DFQATT and SNEGSKA (reference sequence). CDR3 nucleotides: TGCAGTGCTAGAGGGGACAGGGACTACGAGCAGTACTTC. Translation: CSARGDRDYEQYF.

J is TRBJ1-2 and V is TRBV20-1, with a tentative D call TRBD1 (5 bases). Trimming pared 0 bases from V and 4 bases from J, leaving 9 bases between. Germline lookup yields CDR1 DFQATT and CDR2 SNEGSKA (reference sequence). This CDR3 is built from 13 residues. The CDR3 sequence is CSARDIQGYGYTF. The CDR3 region has the DNA TGCAGTGCTAGAGATATTCAGGGCTATGGCTACACCTTC.

This clone was seen many times. V and J are TRBV6-1 and TRBJ2-6, with D hard to call. The CDR3 consists of 15 residues. V lost 2 bases and J lost 1, with 6 bases in between. Germline CDR1 is MNHNS and CDR2 is SASEGT. CDR3 residues: CASSERSSGANVLTF. The DNA for the CDR3 is TGTGCCAGCAGTGAAAGATCTTCTGGGGCCAACGTCCTGACTTTC.

A few counts support this clone. The V call is TRBV18, the J call TRBJ2-5, with 9 bases that match TRBD1. The CDR3 has 17 residues. With V trimmed by 2 bases and J by 5 bases, 12 bases remained unmatched. Germline V gives CDR1 KGHSH, CDR2 LQKENI. The CDR3 loop reads CASSPTTGGAEGETQYF. CDR3 bases: TGTGCCAGCTCACCAACCACAGGGGGCGCGGAGGGGGAGACCCAGTACTTC. Using reference TRBV18 and TRBJ2-5 for the parts outside the CDR3, the full variable domain is NAGVMQNPRHLVRRRGQEARLRCSPMKGHSHVYWYRQLPEEGLKFMVYLQKENIIDESGMPKERFSAEFPKEGPSILRIQQVVRGDSAAYFCASSPTTGGAEGETQYFGPGTRLLVL.